The 23 T cell receptor beta chains given below trace back to one sample, sequenced in a study of cytomegalovirus exposure and HLA in healthy donors. Vbeta (60) and Jbeta (13) primers were used in the PCR. Assay used: immunoSEQ multiplex PCR; TCRdb lists only in-frame clones, some missing. The sample includes 150,000 or so clones, approximately 72% seen only once; the top ten take around 2.5%. Sample: PBMCs. These receptors originate from a female donor in good health and CMV-seronegative.

This clone was counted between two and nine times. The chain links TRBV4-2 to TRBJ1-6; D is perhaps TRBD1 (5 bases). The CDR3 runs to 12 residues. In germline, CDR1 is LGHNA, CDR2 YNFKEQ. V was trimmed by 4 bases and J by 13 bases, leaving 11 bases between them. CDR3 nucleotides: TGTGCCAGCAGCCCCCCGGGGGAGCCCCTCCACTTT. It translates to CASSPPGEPLHF.

CDR3: CASSLGGREETQYF. For the CDR3, the DNA is TGTGCCAGCAGCTTGGGCGGCAGGGAAGAGACCCAGTACTTC. The rearrangement joins TRBV5-5 to TRBJ2-5; the D gene is possibly TRBD1 (5 bases). The V gene's germline CDR1 is SGHKS and CDR2 YYEKEE (reference sequence). The ends were cut back, 0 bases at V and 3 bases at J, with 9 bases in the middle. The CDR3 extends over 14 amino acids.

The rearrangement uses TRBV4-1 and TRBJ2-1; D perhaps matches TRBD2 (6 bases). V dropped 2 bases and J dropped 7 bases, with 9 bases sitting between them. Germline CDR1 reads MGHRA; CDR2 reads YSYEKL. The CDR3 runs to 13 residues. The CDR3 region has the DNA TGCGCCAGCAGCCAACCGGGGGTTAATGAGCAGTTCTTC. Its protein is CASSQPGVNEQFF.

The J gene is TRBJ2-2, the V gene TRBV9; D ambiguous. The V end lost 0 bases, the J end lost 6 bases, and 6 bases lay between the germline ends. Looked up from germline, CDR1 is SGDLS and CDR2 is YYNGEE. This CDR3 has 13 amino acids. The CDR3 region is CASSVEHPGELFF. The CDR3 DNA reads as TGTGCCAGCAGCGTAGAGCATCCCGGGGAGCTGTTTTTT. Full variable domain (remainder filled in from reference TRBV9 and TRBJ2-2): DSGVTQTPKHLITATGQRVTLRCSPRSGDLSVYWYQQSLDQGLQFLIQYYNGEERAKGNILERFSAQQFPDLHSELNLSSLELGDSALYFCASSVEHPGELFFGEGSRLTVL.

This chain joins TRBV7-9 and TRBJ1-1; D not resolved. The length of the CDR3 is 14 residues. V was cut by 2 bases and J by 4 bases, with 11 bases left in between. Germline lookup yields CDR1 SEHNR and CDR2 FQNEAQ (reference sequence). CDR3 DNA: TGTGCCAGCAGCTTACGAGGCCGGAGCACTGAAGCTTTCTTT. This translates into CASSLRGRSTEAFF.

This clone appeared a few times. The chain is built from TRBV5-4 and TRBJ2-5, with D perhaps TRBD2 (5 bases). This CDR3 is built from 12 residues. With 9 bases removed from V and 2 bases from J, the gap between germline ends came to 11 bases. Germline V CDR1 and CDR2: SGHNT, YYREEE (reference sequence). In DNA form, the CDR3 reads TGTGCCATCCAAGGAGGTCAAGAGACCCAGTACTTC. Residues: CAIQGGQETQYF.

The rearrangement uses TRBV4-3 and TRBJ1-3; D is ambiguous. CDR1 is LGHNA and CDR2 is YSLEER in the germline V gene. V was cut by 4 bases and J by 3 bases, with 16 bases left in between. This CDR3 is 16 amino acids long. The CDR3 loop reads CASSPKMTPFGNTIYF. The CDR3, as DNA: TGCGCCAGCAGCCCGAAGATGACACCTTTTGGAAACACCATATATTTT.

This chain joins TRBV5-8 and TRBJ2-5; 12 bases are shared with TRBD2. V gave up 4 bases and J gave up 1 base; unmatched junction bases: 8. CDR1 SGHTS and CDR2 YDEGEE come from the germline V gene. The CDR3 runs to 17 residues. CDR3 coding DNA: TGTGCCAGCAGCCCCGGACTAGCGGGGAGAATCCAAGAGACCCAGTACTTC. It encodes CASSPGLAGRIQETQYF.

The CDR3 reads CASSWGLAGANTGELFF. DNA for the CDR3: TGTGCCAGCAGTTGGGGACTAGCGGGAGCGAACACCGGGGAGCTGTTTTTT. V usage is TRBV28 and J usage is TRBJ2-2; 14 nucleotides match TRBD2. The V gene's germline CDR1 is MDHEN and CDR2 SYDVKM. Unmatched junction bases numbered 1, after V lost 4 bases and J lost 0 bases. The CDR3 totals 17 residues.

The genes are TRBV5-5 and TRBJ1-2, with D possibly being TRBD1 (6 bases). The germline V gene encodes CDR1 SGHKS and CDR2 YYEKEE (reference sequence). The V and J ends lost 3 bases and 5 bases respectively, with 20 bases between them. The CDR3 covers 16 residues. The CDR3 reads CASSSETGTRTYGYTF. DNA for the CDR3: TGTGCCAGCAGCTCTGAAACCGGGACAAGGACATATGGCTACACCTTC.

The V gene is TRBV9, the J gene TRBJ2-2, with TRBD2 matching over 8 bases. With V trimmed by 4 bases and J by 7 bases, 15 bases remained unmatched. The germline V gene encodes CDR1 SGDLS and CDR2 YYNGEE. This CDR3 comprises 17 residues. CDR3 nucleotides: TGTGCCAGCAGCTCTCCGAGCGGGAGCATCGGAATCGGGGAGCTGTTTTTT. Translation: CASSSPSGSIGIGELFF.

Turning to this clone: This specimen includes other DNA sequences encoding the same CDR3. The rearrangement uses TRBV6-5 and TRBJ1-2; TRBD1 is a possible D gene (5 bases). Between the trimmed V and J ends, which lost 6 bases and 4 bases, there was a span of 12 bases. Germline loops: CDR1 MNHEY, CDR2 SVGAGI. This CDR3 is built from 13 residues. The CDR3 nucleotides are TGTGCCAGCAGCTCTAGAACAGGCTATGGCTACACCTTC. Its translation: CASSSRTGYGYTF.

This clone showed up just a few times. The rearrangement uses TRBV6-1 and TRBJ2-1, with 12 bases fitting TRBD2. The germline V gene encodes CDR1 MNHNS and CDR2 SASEGT. The CDR3 spans 15 residues. Trimming removed 6 bases from V and 2 bases from J; junction bases left unmatched: 2. In nucleotides, the CDR3 is TGTGCCAGCAGCCCTAGCGGGAGGGCCTACAATGAGCAGTTCTTC. Protein product: CASSPSGRAYNEQFF.

The rearrangement uses TRBV27 and TRBJ1-4; D uncertain. The CDR3 spans 18 residues. Trimming removed 4 bases at V and 2 bases at J, with 20 bases between. CDR1 is MNHEY, CDR2 SMNVEV, per germline (reference sequence). CDR3 nucleotide sequence: TGTGCCAGCAGTTCCCGCGGACGGGGAGAGTGGACTAATGAAAAACTGTTTTTT. Translating gives CASSSRGRGEWTNEKLFF.

The J gene is TRBJ1-2, the V gene TRBV7-2; weak D call: TRBD1 (5 bases). The CDR3 covers 12 residues. V gave up 6 bases and J gave up 8 bases, with 13 bases separating them. Germline loops: CDR1 SGHTA, CDR2 FQGNSA. Written as DNA, the CDR3 is TGTGCCAGCAGTTCCCGGGGGGAAGGCTACACCTTC. Its protein product is CASSSRGEGYTF.

This clone has just one count. The V and J genes are TRBV30 and TRBJ2-7; TRBD2 agrees at 10 bases. Looked up from germline, CDR1 is GTSNPN and CDR2 is SVGIG (reference sequence). The length of the CDR3 is 14 residues. V lost 5 bases, J lost 0 bases, and 4 bases stayed unmatched. CDR3 sequence (DNA): TGTGCCTGGCAGGGACTAGCGAGCTCCTACGAGCAGTACTTC. This translates into CAWQGLASSYEQYF. Based on the CDR3 plus reference TRBV30 and TRBJ2-7, the full variable domain is SQTIHQWPATLVQPVGSPLSLECTVEGTSNPNLYWYRQAAGRGLQLLFYSVGIGQISSEVPQNLSASRPQDRQFILSSKKLLLSDSGFYLCAWQGLASSYEQYFGPGTRLTVT.

The chain combines TRBV7-9 with TRBJ1-5, with D unresolved. This CDR3 is built from 15 residues. Germline V gene sequence: CDR1 SEHNR, CDR2 FQNEAQ (reference sequence). V lost 3 bases and J lost 0, with 9 bases in between. The CDR3 bases are TGTGCCAGCAGCTTGGGCGATACTAGCAATCAGCCCCAGCATTTT. Translation: CASSLGDTSNQPQHF.

The chain employs TRBV9 and TRBJ2-3; TRBD2 agrees at 11 bases. This CDR3 comprises 16 residues. Germline CDR1 and CDR2: SGDLS and YYNGEE. Trimming removed 1 base from V and 5 bases from J; junction bases left unmatched: 6. CDR3 DNA: TGTGCCAGCAGCGTATTGTTAGCGGGAGGGATAGATACGCAGTATTTT. Protein: CASSVLLAGGIDTQYF.

V is TRBV7-8 and J is TRBJ2-5; the D gene is possibly TRBD1 (6 bases). The CDR3 is made up of 14 amino acids. Trimming left V 1 base short and J 5 bases short, with 11 bases between. CDR1 SGHVS and CDR2 FQNEAQ come from the germline V gene. CDR3 residues: CASSLEGHWETQYF. The CDR3 nucleotides read TGTGCCAGCAGCTTAGAGGGACATTGGGAGACCCAGTACTTC.

This clone was counted once. The V gene is TRBV11-2, the J gene TRBJ2-3, with D unresolved. CDR1 SGHAT and CDR2 FQNNGV come from the germline V gene. The V end was cut by 2 bases, the J end by 0 bases, with 6 bases between. The CDR3 runs to 14 residues. The chain's CDR3 is CASSLLTSTDTQYF. The CDR3 DNA follows: TGTGCCAGCAGCTTACTAACTAGCACAGATACGCAGTATTTT. Supplemented by reference TRBV11-2 and TRBJ2-3, the full variable domain reads EAGVAQSPRYKIIEKRQSVAFWCNPISGHATLYWYQQILGQGPKLLIQFQNNGVVDDSQLPKDRFSAERLKGVDSTLKIQPAKLEDSAVYLCASSLLTSTDTQYFGPGTRLTVL.

The V call is TRBV4-3, the J call TRBJ2-1; 12 bases match TRBD2. The CDR3 contains 15 residues. V dropped 4 bases and J dropped 4; count of bases not matched to a gene: 2. CDR1 is LGHNA and CDR2 is YSLEER in the germline V gene. CDR3 sequence: CASSLLAGGYNEQFF. CDR3 DNA sequence: TGCGCCAGCAGCCTACTAGCGGGGGGTTACAATGAGCAGTTCTTC.

V is TRBV11-3 and J is TRBJ2-7, with 7 positions matching TRBD2. Trimming removed 5 bases from V and 7 bases from J; junction bases left unmatched: 5. CDR3 length equals 12 residues. CDR1 SGHNT and CDR2 YENEEA come from the germline V gene. In nucleotides, the CDR3 is TGTGCCAGCAGCCCTAGCGGTATAGAGCAGTACTTC. This encodes CASSPSGIEQYF.

As to this clone: This CDR3 is also generated by other DNA sequences in the sample. The V call is TRBV7-9, the J call TRBJ2-3; TRBD2 might be the D (7 bases). CDR3 size: 14 residues. Looked up from germline, CDR1 is SEHNR and CDR2 is FQNEAQ (reference sequence). V lost 3 bases, J lost 4 bases, and 11 bases lay in between. The chain's CDR3 is CASSLTGGADTQYF. The CDR3 DNA is TGTGCCAGCAGCTTGACGGGGGGCGCAGATACGCAGTATTTT. The full variable domain, completed using reference TRBV7-9 and TRBJ2-3, is DTGVSQNPRHKITKRGQNVTFRCDPISEHNRLYWYRQTLGQGPEFLTYFQNEAQLEKSRLLSDRFSAERPKGSFSTLEIQRTEQGDSAMYLCASSLTGGADTQYFGPGTRLTVL.